Listed below are T cell receptor beta chains from one sample, sequenced in a study of cytomegalovirus exposure and HLA in healthy donors. Only in-frame clones appear in the TCRdb table, and some are missing; sequencing was by immunoSEQ multiplex PCR. The sample consists of 110,000 to 150,000 clones, 70% to 85% of them appearing once. Sequencing was performed on PBMCs. The receptors come from a male donor in good health and CMV-seronegative. CDR3s include the opening cysteine and the closing phenylalanine or tryptophan. A D gene is named only where the DNA matches it firmly. Not all rows give a size; the values are once, few, many and, for expanded clones, a class.

V	D	size	J	CDR3	DNA
TRBV6-8	TRBD2	-	TRBJ2-3	CASTREHPDTQYF	TGTGCCAGCACGCGGGAGCACCCCGATACGCAGTATTTT
TRBV9	-	-	TRBJ1-2	CASSVAPSGQGNYGYTF	TGTGCCAGCAGCGTAGCTCCTTCCGGGCAGGGGAACTATGGCTACACCTTC
TRBV25-1	-	-	TRBJ2-7	CASSEYGGCEQYF	TGTGCCAGCAGTGAATACGGAGGGTGCGAGCAGTACTTC
TRBV13	-	-	TRBJ2-2	CASSSRRRGRNTGELFF	TGTGCCAGCAGCTCCCGTAGGCGGGGGCGTAACACCGGGGAGCTGTTTTTT
TRBV7-9	-	-	TRBJ1-2	CSSSASGTPLIYGYTF	TGTTCCAGCAGCGCCTCCGGGACACCTCTAATCTATGGCTACACCTTC
TRBV29-1	TRBD2	few	TRBJ2-1	CSVEVSGGPPWYNEQFF	TGCAGCGTTGAAGTCAGCGGGGGCCCGCCTTGGTACAATGAGCAGTTCTTC
TRBV28	-	-	TRBJ1-4	CASSLSGANEKLFF	TGTGCCAGCAGTTTATCGGGGGCTAATGAAAAACTGTTTTTT
TRBV18	-	-	TRBJ2-4	CASSPPTVAKNIQYF	TGTGCCAGCTCACCACCGACAGTAGCCAAAAACATTCAGTACTTC
TRBV7-9	-	-	TRBJ2-7	CASSFTGNYEQYF	TGTGCCAGCAGCTTCACAGGGAACTACGAGCAGTACTTC
TRBV7-9	-	-	TRBJ2-7	CASSLGGSPSRYF	TGTGCCAGCAGCTTAGGCGGATCCCCTTCCCGGTACTTC
TRBV5-1	TRBD1	-	TRBJ2-1	CASHKAPGQAYNEQFF	TGCGCCAGCCACAAAGCCCCGGGACAGGCTTACAATGAGCAGTTCTTC
TRBV5-1	-	-	TRBJ2-7	CASSFQTSSYEQYF	TGCGCCAGCAGCTTTCAGACTAGCTCCTACGAGCAGTACTTC
TRBV2	-	few	TRBJ1-1	CASTPQGRPLGAFF	TGTGCCAGCACCCCACAGGGCCGTCCTCTAGGGGCTTTCTTT
TRBV7-8	TRBD2	-	TRBJ2-1	CASSFLSGSSSNEQFF	TGTGCCAGCAGCTTCCTTAGCGGGAGCTCCTCCAATGAGCAGTTCTTC
TRBV6-5	-	-	TRBJ2-7	CASTRQDTYEQYF	TGTGCCAGCACTCGGCAGGACACCTACGAGCAGTACTTC
TRBV28	-	-	TRBJ1-1	CASSGTKVWNTEAFF	TGTGCCAGCAGTGGGACAAAGGTTTGGAACACTGAAGCTTTCTTT
TRBV7-2	-	-	TRBJ2-1	CASSLPGHTPKSSYNEQFF	TGTGCCAGCAGCTTACCGGGACATACTCCGAAAAGCTCCTACAATGAGCAGTTCTTC
TRBV27	TRBD1	-	TRBJ2-7	CATGTAGFSSYEQYF	TGTGCCACCGGGACAGCAGGTTTTTCTTCCTACGAGCAGTACTTC
TRBV7-6	TRBD1	-	TRBJ1-2	CASSLVGGDGYTF	TGTGCCAGCAGCTTAGTAGGGGGCGATGGCTACACCTTC
TRBV18	-	-	TRBJ1-5	CASSPSGVDQPQHF	TGTGCCAGCTCACCATCGGGGGTAGATCAGCCCCAGCATTTT
TRBV6-5	TRBD1	-	TRBJ1-2	CASSWGWTGANYGYTF	TGTGCCAGCAGTTGGGGGTGGACAGGGGCTAACTATGGCTACACCTTC
TRBV10-3	-	-	TRBJ2-2	CAISESEQGDTGELFF	TGTGCCATCAGTGAGTCTGAACAGGGAGACACCGGGGAGCTGTTTTTT
TRBV11-3	TRBD1	-	TRBJ1-5	CASSSGTGGIEPQHF	TGTGCCAGCAGCTCCGGGACAGGGGGCATAGAGCCCCAGCATTTT
TRBV5-8	TRBD1	-	TRBJ2-5	CASSLQGARAETQYF	TGTGCCAGCAGCTTACAGGGGGCTCGGGCGGAGACCCAGTACTTC
TRBV6-5	TRBD1	-	TRBJ2-7	CASSPRQGNTYEQYF	TGTGCCAGCAGTCCCCGACAGGGAAACACCTACGAGCAGTACTTC
TRBV10-3	TRBD2	-	TRBJ2-3	CAISDLAGAGTDTQYF	TGTGCCATCAGTGACTTAGCGGGAGCGGGCACAGATACGCAGTATTTT
TRBV5-6	TRBD2	-	TRBJ2-1	CASSWGTINANEQFF	TGTGCCAGCAGCTGGGGGACTATTAATGCCAATGAGCAGTTCTTC
TRBV28	TRBD2	-	TRBJ2-1	CASSHPGLGLGRHEQFF	TGTGCCAGCAGTCACCCTGGTCTGGGACTAGGTAGGCATGAGCAGTTCTTC
TRBV7-9	-	-	TRBJ2-5	CASSERVGFQETQYF	TGTGCCAGCAGCGAGAGGGTGGGCTTCCAAGAGACCCAGTACTTC
TRBV7-9	TRBD2	-	TRBJ2-7	CASSLVSGLSFSSYEQYF	TGTGCCAGCAGCTTAGTTAGCGGGCTGAGCTTCAGCTCCTACGAGCAGTACTTC
TRBV7-8	TRBD2	-	TRBJ2-7	CASSQTSADYEQYF	TGTGCCAGCAGCCAGACTAGCGCGGACTACGAGCAGTACTTC
TRBV7-6	TRBD1	-	TRBJ1-4	CASSFSGTGNEKLFF	TGTGCCAGCAGCTTCTCCGGGACAGGGAATGAAAAACTGTTTTTT
TRBV25-1	TRBD1	once	TRBJ1-1	CASSDPSGTAPNTEAFF	TGTGCCAGCAGTGACCCATCCGGGACAGCTCCTAACACTGAAGCTTTCTTT
TRBV28	-	-	TRBJ1-1	CASSLQKNTEAFF	TGTGCCAGCAGTTTACAGAAGAACACTGAAGCTTTCTTT
TRBV4-2	-	-	TRBJ1-1	CASSQDRGAEAFF	TGTGCCAGCAGCCAAGATCGCGGGGCTGAAGCTTTCTTT
TRBV14	-	once	TRBJ2-3	CASSQDWGASTDTQYF	TGTGCCAGCAGCCAAGATTGGGGCGCCAGCACAGATACGCAGTATTTT
TRBV5-3	TRBD1	once	TRBJ1-5	CARSADRGPSGGSNQPQHF	TGTGCCAGAAGCGCCGACAGGGGCCCCTCTGGGGGAAGCAATCAGCCCCAGCATTTT
TRBV4-3	TRBD2	-	TRBJ2-7	CASSQEGALAGGAAYEQYF	TGCGCCAGCAGCCAAGAGGGGGCACTAGCGGGAGGCGCAGCCTACGAGCAGTACTTC
TRBV6-1	TRBD1	once	TRBJ2-2	CASSDRDRAADTGELFF	TGTGCCAGCAGTGATAGAGACAGGGCGGCGGACACCGGGGAGCTGTTTTTT
TRBV19	-	few	TRBJ1-1	CASKTRYSGVNTEAFF	TGTGCCAGCAAGACTCGATACAGCGGAGTGAACACTGAAGCTTTCTTT
TRBV7-9	-	few	TRBJ2-1	CASSQIYNEQFF	TGTGCCAGCAGCCAAATTTACAATGAGCAGTTCTTC
TRBV5-4	-	-	TRBJ1-6	CASSLEGGNSPLHF	TGTGCCAGCAGCTTGGAAGGAGGGAATTCACCCCTCCACTTT
TRBV4-2	-	-	TRBJ1-2	CASSQDTTERYTF	TGTGCCAGCAGCCAAGATACTACCGAAAGATACACCTTC
TRBV7-9	-	-	TRBJ1-5	CASSLGVGRDGNQPQHF	TGTGCCAGCAGCTTAGGAGTTGGGAGGGATGGCAATCAGCCCCAGCATTTT
TRBV6-1	-	-	TRBJ2-2	CASSEPGITGELFF	TGTGCCAGCAGTGAACCAGGGATCACCGGGGAGCTGTTTTTT
TRBV18	-	-	TRBJ1-1	CASSPIGGTGSRTEAFF	TGTGCCAGCTCACCAATAGGCGGTACGGGAAGTAGGACTGAAGCTTTCTTT
TRBV6-5	-	-	TRBJ2-7	CASSPFRFPSYEQYF	TGTGCCAGCAGTCCGTTCAGGTTCCCTTCCTACGAGCAGTACTTC
TRBV20-1	-	once	TRBJ1-2	CSAWTDYGYTF	TGCAGTGCCTGGACAGACTATGGCTACACCTTC
TRBV5-6	-	-	TRBJ2-4	CASSLTASRHIQYF	TGTGCCAGCAGCTTGACAGCCTCCCGCCACATTCAGTACTTC
TRBV5-5	-	-	TRBJ2-7	CASRGEQGTYEQYF	TGTGCCAGCAGGGGGGAGCAGGGGACCTACGAGCAGTACTTC